This entry features one T cell receptor (beta chain) sequence. This record belongs to a study of blood T cell repertoires in COVID-19. Study-level information: The cDNA or gDNA used as material had been derived from T cells, B-cell-depleted T cells, or PBMCs.

The study drew participants aged about 18 to 89 years from some 25 US areas. Data came from immunoSEQ multiplex PCR; TCRdb stores just in-frame clones and leaves some out. The table includes around 190,000 clones, 76% detected once. Per germline, CDR1 LNHDA and CDR2 SQIVND (reference sequence). With 3 bases removed from V and 7 bases from J, the gap between germline ends came to 13 bases. This CDR3 has 15 residues. The sequenced sample was PBMCs or T cells enriched from blood (not recorded which). This rearrangement joins TRBV19 to TRBJ1-6; tentatively, D is TRBD1 (5 bases). The sequence derives from a woman aged 45-59 years with acute COVID-19. In DNA, the CDR3 is TGTGCCAGTAGTATTTGGGGGGTTGACAATTCACCCCTCCACTTT. It encodes CASSIWGVDNSPLHF.